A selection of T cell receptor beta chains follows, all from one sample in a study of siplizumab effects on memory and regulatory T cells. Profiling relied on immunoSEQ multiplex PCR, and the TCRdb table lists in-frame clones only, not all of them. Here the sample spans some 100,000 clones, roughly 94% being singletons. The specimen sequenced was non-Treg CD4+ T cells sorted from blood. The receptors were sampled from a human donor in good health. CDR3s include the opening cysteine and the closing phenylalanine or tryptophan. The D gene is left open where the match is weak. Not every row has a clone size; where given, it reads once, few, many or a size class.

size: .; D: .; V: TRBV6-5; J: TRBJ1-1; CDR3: CASSYSRYSMNTEAFF; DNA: TGTGCCAGCAGTTACTCGAGGTACAGCATGAACACTGAAGCTTTCTTT
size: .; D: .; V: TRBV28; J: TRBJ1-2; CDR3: CASSRTGSGYTF; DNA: TGTGCCAGCAGCCGGACCGGGAGTGGCTACACCTTC
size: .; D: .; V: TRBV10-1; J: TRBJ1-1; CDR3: CASRATRSTEAFF; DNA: TGCGCCAGCAGGGCAACCCGGTCCACTGAAGCTTTCTTT
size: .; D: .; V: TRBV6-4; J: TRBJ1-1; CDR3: CASSPEWGLDTEAFF; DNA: TGTGCCAGCAGCCCCGAGTGGGGTTTGGACACTGAAGCTTTCTTT
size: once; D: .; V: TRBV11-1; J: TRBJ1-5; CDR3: CASSLGVAQPQHF; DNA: TGTGCCAGCAGCCTGGGGGTTGCTCAGCCCCAGCATTTT
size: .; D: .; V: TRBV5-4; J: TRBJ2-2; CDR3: CASSLVSGRANTGELFF; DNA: TGTGCCAGCAGCTTGGTGTCGGGTAGAGCGAACACCGGGGAGCTGTTTTTT
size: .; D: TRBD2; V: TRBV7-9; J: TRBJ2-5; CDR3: CASSLVGGKETQYF; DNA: TGTGCCAGCAGCTTAGTGGGGGGGAAAGAGACCCAGTACTTC
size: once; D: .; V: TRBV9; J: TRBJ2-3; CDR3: CASKRGSTDTQYF; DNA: TGTGCCAGCAAAAGGGGGAGCACAGATACGCAGTATTTT
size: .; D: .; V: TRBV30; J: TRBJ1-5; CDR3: CAFKLGNQPQHF; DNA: TGTGCCTTTAAGCTGGGCAATCAGCCCCAGCATTTT
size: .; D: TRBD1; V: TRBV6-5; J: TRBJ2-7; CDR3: CASSSLQGDEQYF; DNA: TGTGCCAGCAGTTCGCTACAGGGGGACGAGCAGTACTTC
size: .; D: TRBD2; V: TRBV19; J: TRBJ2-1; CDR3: CASSTGTSGMNSYNEQFF; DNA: TGTGCCAGTAGCACCGGGACTAGCGGGATGAATTCCTACAATGAGCAGTTCTTC
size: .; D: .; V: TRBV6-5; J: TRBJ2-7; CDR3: CASSRTGNEQYF; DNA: TGTGCCAGCAGCCGTACAGGGAACGAGCAGTACTTC
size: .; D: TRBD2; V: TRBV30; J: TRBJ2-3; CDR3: CAWSVLGTSGADTQYF; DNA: TGTGCCTGGAGTGTACTCGGGACTAGCGGGGCAGATACGCAGTATTTT
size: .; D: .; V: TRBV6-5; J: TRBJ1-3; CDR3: CASSYSGAGSGNTIYF; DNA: TGTGCCAGCAGTTACTCTGGTGCAGGCTCTGGAAACACCATATATTTT
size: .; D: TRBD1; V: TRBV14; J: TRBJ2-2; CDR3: CASRRDRGATGELFF; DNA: TGTGCCAGCAGACGGGACAGGGGGGCCACCGGGGAGCTGTTTTTT
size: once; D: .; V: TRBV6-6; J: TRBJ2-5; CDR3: CASSRGGGETQYF; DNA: TGTGCCAGCAGTAGGGGAGGGGGGGAGACCCAGTACTTC
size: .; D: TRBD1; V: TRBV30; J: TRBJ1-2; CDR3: CAWSPGGYGYTF; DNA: TGTGCCTGGAGTCCAGGGGGCTATGGCTACACCTTC
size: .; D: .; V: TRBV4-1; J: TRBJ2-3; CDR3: CASSQAGTRSPGNTQYF; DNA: TGCGCCAGCAGCCAGGCCGGGACTCGGTCCCCGGGTAACACGCAGTATTTT
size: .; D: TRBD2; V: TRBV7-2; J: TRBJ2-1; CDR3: CASSQNGLAGGSSYNEQFF; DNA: TGTGCCAGCAGCCAAAACGGACTAGCGGGGGGTAGCTCCTACAATGAGCAGTTCTTC
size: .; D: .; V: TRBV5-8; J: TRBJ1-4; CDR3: CASSLPDTPNEKLFF; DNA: TGTGCCAGCAGCTTGCCGGACACCCCTAATGAAAAACTGTTTTTT
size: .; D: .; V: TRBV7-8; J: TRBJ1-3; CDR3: CASSLGYGASSGNTIYF; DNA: TGTGCCAGCAGCTTAGGATATGGGGCTTCCTCTGGAAACACCATATATTTT
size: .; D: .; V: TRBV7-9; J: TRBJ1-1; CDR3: CASSLVMNTEAFF; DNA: TGTGCCAGCAGCTTAGTGATGAACACTGAAGCTTTCTTT
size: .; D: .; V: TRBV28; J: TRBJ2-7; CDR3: CASSQYPGSQYF; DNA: TGTGCCAGCAGTCAGTATCCGGGTTCTCAGTACTTC